Following are 2 T cell receptor beta chains from one sample sequenced in a study of T cell responses to AZD1222 COVID-19 vaccine. The repertoire was sequenced with immunoSEQ multiplex PCR; TCRdb's copy has only in-frame clones and lacks some. The repertoire has 98,000 or so clones, just over 85% of them found once; the top ten carry around 3.2%. The sample consisted of peripheral blood, taken on day 0 of AZD1222 vaccination. These receptors were taken from an adult in good health.

The gene calls are TRBV30 and TRBJ1-5; the match to TRBD1 covers 8 bases. Germline CDR1 reads GTSNPN; CDR2 reads SVGIG (reference sequence). This CDR3 has 14 amino acids. With 0 bases clipped from V and 6 bases from J, the junction kept 4 bases outside the gene matches. Here the CDR3 reads CAWSVQGGTQPQHF. CDR3 bases: TGTGCCTGGAGTGTACAGGGGGGAACTCAGCCCCAGCATTTT.

This sequence joins TRBV5-1 and TRBJ2-3; D unresolved. The germline V gene has CDR1 SGHRS and CDR2 YFSETQ. V dropped 0 bases and J dropped 6 bases, with 5 bases sitting between them. The CDR3 totals 12 residues. The CDR3, as DNA: TGCGCCAGCAGCTTGGACGGGGATACGCAGTATTTT. Its translation: CASSLDGDTQYF. The full variable domain, with the rest looked up from reference TRBV5-1 and TRBJ2-3, is KAGVTQTPRYLIKTRGQQVTLSCSPISGHRSVSWYQQTPGQGLQFLFEYFSETQRNKGNFPGRFSGRQFSNSRSEMNVSTLELGDSALYLCASSLDGDTQYFGPGTRLTVL.